This TCR beta chain was sequenced during a study of tumor-infiltrating lymphocytes in primary liver carcinoma. RNA isolated from unsorted whole blood supplied the blood RNA, with germline DNA also extracted. Infection with HBV was chronic in patients; they were treatment-naive. This clonotype was seen more than once but under ten times. Antigen unknown. Study-level results: Whereas tumor region pairs overlapped more, tumor-adjacent and tumor-blood pairs overlapped less.

With roughly 540 ng total RNA as template and a constant-region primer, TCR beta cDNA was made. What produced the TCR beta libraries was three nested multiplex PCR rounds using slightly modified ARM-PCR. Using its own MiXCR run on the multiplex PCR reads, TCRdb lists one record per CDR3 protein. This sample carries 310,000 or so distinct CDR3 sequences, about 50% of them seen once, and the ten largest clones take 15% to 20%. Sequenced material: peripheral blood. This clonotype was obtained from a woman in her 30s with primary liver carcinoma and hepatitis B virus infection.

CDR3: CASSEWGRVREQYF. CDR3 coding DNA: TGTGCCAGCAGTGAATGGGGCAGGGTACGAGAGCAGTACTTC. V and J are TRBV6-1 and TRBJ2-7, with D tentatively TRBD1 (5 bases). In germline, CDR1 is MNHNS, CDR2 SASEGT. V was cut by 2 bases and J by 7 bases, with 15 bases left in between. There are 14 residues in the CDR3.